A selection of T cell receptor beta chains follows, all from one sample in a study of blood T cell repertoires in COVID-19. Method: immunoSEQ multiplex PCR; TCRdb's copy keeps in-frame clones and lacks some. The sample carries 250,000 or so clones, about 86% recorded once. Input material: peripheral blood. The source of these receptors is a man older than 75 with acute or convalescent COVID-19. Each CDR3 is given with its conserved first and last residue. D genes are given only for firm matches. Only some rows state a clone size, as once, few, many or a class for expanded clones.

>TRBV7-2|TRBJ1-1|.|.
CASSLAFADLTEAFF
TGTGCCAGCAGCTTAGCGTTTGCGGATCTGACTGAAGCTTTCTTT
>TRBV11-2|TRBJ2-1|.|TRBD1
CASGTEIYNEQFF
TGTGCCAGCGGGACAGAGATCTACAATGAGCAGTTCTTC
>TRBV3-1/TRBV3-2|TRBJ2-7|once|.
CASSQEWQYEQYF
TGTGCCAGCAGCCAAGAATGGCAGTACGAGCAGTACTTC
>TRBV5-5|TRBJ1-3|.|.
CASSPQDAGNTIYF
TGTGCCAGCAGCCCACAGGATGCTGGAAACACCATATATTTT
>TRBV28|TRBJ2-3|.|TRBD1
CASTPGRGGRDTQYF
TGTGCCAGCACCCCGGGTAGAGGGGGCCGGGATACGCAGTATTTT
>TRBV14|TRBJ1-4|few|TRBD1
CASSQDHRGSNEKLFF
TGTGCCAGCAGCCAAGATCACAGGGGATCTAATGAAAAACTGTTTTTT
>TRBV15|TRBJ2-7|.|.
CATSRDRRGPYEQYF
TGTGCCACCAGCAGAGATCGGAGGGGCCCATACGAGCAGTACTTC
>TRBV24-1|TRBJ2-2|.|.
CATSAEQAGELFF
TGTGCCACCAGTGCAGAGCAGGCCGGGGAGCTGTTTTTT
>TRBV3-1/TRBV3-2|TRBJ1-3|.|.
CASSQERTRSGNTIYF
TGTGCCAGCAGCCAAGAACGGACTCGCTCTGGAAACACCATATATTTT
>TRBV15|TRBJ2-2|.|.
CATSRGVLGGNTGELFF
TGTGCCACCAGCAGAGGCGTTTTAGGGGGAAACACCGGGGAGCTGTTTTTT
>TRBV7-3|TRBJ2-7|.|.
CASSQPGLPRATYEQYF
TGTGCCAGCAGCCAACCCGGACTCCCTAGGGCAACCTACGAGCAGTACTTC
>TRBV19|TRBJ1-1|once|.
CASSKQGMNTEAFF
TGTGCCAGTAGTAAACAGGGAATGAACACTGAAGCTTTCTTT
>TRBV5-6|TRBJ1-5|once|.
CASSFETKWCQPQHF
TGTGCCAGCAGCTTTGAGACAAAATGGTGTCAGCCCCAGCATTTT
>TRBV5-1|TRBJ2-5|few|TRBD2
CASSPPGLAGGGETQYF
TGCGCCAGCAGCCCCCCGGGACTAGCGGGGGGCGGGGAGACCCAGTACTTC
>TRBV19|TRBJ2-6|.|TRBD1
CASLKGRTGGESGANVLTF
TGTGCCAGCCTAAAGGGGCGGACAGGGGGCGAGTCTGGGGCCAACGTCCTGACTTTC
>TRBV19|TRBJ2-6|.|TRBD1
CASSIGQGASGANVLTF
TGTGCCAGTAGTATAGGACAGGGGGCGAGTGGGGCCAACGTCCTGACTTTC
>TRBV4-3|TRBJ1-1|.|.
CASSQDIPDSENTEAFF
TGCGCCAGCAGCCAAGATATTCCGGACAGCGAGAACACTGAAGCTTTCTTT
>TRBV7-2|TRBJ2-2|.|.
CASSLGSTNTGELFF
TGTGCCAGCAGCTTAGGGAGCACGAACACCGGGGAGCTGTTTTTT
>TRBV6-5|TRBJ1-1|.|.
CAIKERGGEAFF
TGTGCTATCAAAGAGAGGGGGGGTGAAGCTTTCTTT
>TRBV28|TRBJ2-1|once|TRBD2
CASSFGGTKNEQFF
TGTGCCAGCAGTTTTGGTGGGACTAAAAATGAGCAGTTCTTC
>TRBV29-1|TRBJ2-5|.|TRBD1
CSVPGTGVRQTQYF
TGCAGCGTTCCCGGGACAGGGGTTAGGCAGACCCAGTACTTC
>TRBV5-5|TRBJ2-3|.|TRBD2
CASSLETSGTDTQYF
TGTGCCAGCAGCTTGGAGACTAGCGGTACAGATACGCAGTATTTT
>TRBV27|TRBJ2-1|.|TRBD2
CASSLRTLAGVTNEQFF
TGTGCCAGCAGTTTACGGACTCTAGCGGGAGTCACCAATGAGCAGTTCTTC
>TRBV19|TRBJ1-1|.|.
CASRIPGGENTEAFF
TGTGCCAGTAGGATTCCTGGCGGGGAGAACACTGAAGCTTTCTTT
>TRBV6-1|TRBJ1-1|.|.
CASSENSRTEAFF
TGTGCCAGCAGTGAAAACAGTCGCACTGAAGCTTTCTTT
>TRBV7-3|TRBJ2-7|.|TRBD2
CASSPTSGRGSEQYF
TGTGCCAGCAGCCCGACTAGCGGGAGAGGTAGCGAGCAGTACTTC
>TRBV7-8|TRBJ2-2|.|.
CASSRPPGLPTGELFF
TGTGCCAGCAGTCGGCCCCCGGGACTCCCCACCGGGGAGCTGTTTTTT
>TRBV19|TRBJ2-3|few|TRBD2
CASSLSSSGRSVDTQYF
TGTGCCAGTAGTCTTTCCTCTAGCGGGAGAAGTGTAGATACGCAGTATTTT